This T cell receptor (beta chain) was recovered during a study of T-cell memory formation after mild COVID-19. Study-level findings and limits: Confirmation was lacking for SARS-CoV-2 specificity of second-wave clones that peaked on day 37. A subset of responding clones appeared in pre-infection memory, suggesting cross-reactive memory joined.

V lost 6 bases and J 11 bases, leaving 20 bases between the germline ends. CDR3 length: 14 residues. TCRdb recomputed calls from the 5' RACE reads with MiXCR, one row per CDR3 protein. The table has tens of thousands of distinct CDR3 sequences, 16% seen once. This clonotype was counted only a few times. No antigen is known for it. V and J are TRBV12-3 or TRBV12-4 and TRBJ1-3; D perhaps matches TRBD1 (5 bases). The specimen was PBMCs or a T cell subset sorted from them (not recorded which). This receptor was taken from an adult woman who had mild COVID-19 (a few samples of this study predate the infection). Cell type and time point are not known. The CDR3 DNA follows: TGTGCCAGCAGAGGTTCCGAGCGCTTGGGGGCCATATATTTT. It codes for CASRGSERLGAIYF.